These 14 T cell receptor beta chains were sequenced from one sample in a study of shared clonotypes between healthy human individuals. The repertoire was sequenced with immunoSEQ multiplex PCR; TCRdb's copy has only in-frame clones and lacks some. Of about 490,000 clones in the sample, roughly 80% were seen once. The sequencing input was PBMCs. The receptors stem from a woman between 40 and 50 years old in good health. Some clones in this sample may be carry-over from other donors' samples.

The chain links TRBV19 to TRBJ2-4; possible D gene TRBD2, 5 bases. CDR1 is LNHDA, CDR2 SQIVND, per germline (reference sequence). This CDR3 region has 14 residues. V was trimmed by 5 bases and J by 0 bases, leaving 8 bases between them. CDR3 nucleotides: TGTGCCAGTAGTTTCGGACTAGCCAAAAACATTCAGTACTTC. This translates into CASSFGLAKNIQYF.

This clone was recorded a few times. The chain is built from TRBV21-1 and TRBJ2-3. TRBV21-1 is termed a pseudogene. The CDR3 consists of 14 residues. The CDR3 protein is CASSKGTYTDTQYF. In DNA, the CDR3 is TGTGCCAGCAGCAAAGGGACCTACACAGATACGCAGTATTTT.

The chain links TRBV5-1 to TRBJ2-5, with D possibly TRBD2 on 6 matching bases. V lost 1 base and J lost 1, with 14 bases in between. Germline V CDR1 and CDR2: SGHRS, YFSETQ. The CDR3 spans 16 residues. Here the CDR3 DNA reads TGCGCCAGCAGCTTGATGGGGGGAGACCCCCAAGAGACCCAGTACTTC. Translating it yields CASSLMGGDPQETQYF.

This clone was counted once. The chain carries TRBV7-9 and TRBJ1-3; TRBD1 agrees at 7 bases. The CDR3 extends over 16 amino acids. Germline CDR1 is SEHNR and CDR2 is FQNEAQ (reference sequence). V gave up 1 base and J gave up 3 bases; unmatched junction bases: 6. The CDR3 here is CASSLGQGNHGNTIYF. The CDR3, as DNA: TGTGCCAGCAGCTTAGGACAGGGAAACCATGGAAACACCATATATTTT.

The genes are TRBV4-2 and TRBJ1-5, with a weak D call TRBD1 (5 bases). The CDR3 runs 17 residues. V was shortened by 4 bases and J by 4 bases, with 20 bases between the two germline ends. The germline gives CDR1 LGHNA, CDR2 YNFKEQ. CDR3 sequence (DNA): TGTGCCAGCAGCCCGCTAAGGGACGGACTGGAAAATCAGCCCCAGCATTTT. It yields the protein CASSPLRDGLENQPQHF.

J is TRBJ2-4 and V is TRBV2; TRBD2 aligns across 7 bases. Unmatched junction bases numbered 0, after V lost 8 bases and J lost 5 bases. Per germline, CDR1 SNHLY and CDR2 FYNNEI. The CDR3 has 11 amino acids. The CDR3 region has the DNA TGTGCCAGCGGGGGGGAAAACATTCAGTACTTC. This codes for CASGGENIQYF.

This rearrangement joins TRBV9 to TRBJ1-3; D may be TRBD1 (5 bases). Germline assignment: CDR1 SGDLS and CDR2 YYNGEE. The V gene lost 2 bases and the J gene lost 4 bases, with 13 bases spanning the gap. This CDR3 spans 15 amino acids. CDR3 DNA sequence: TGTGCCAGCAGCGTGAGAGGGGCACGAGGAAACACCATATATTTT. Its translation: CASSVRGARGNTIYF.

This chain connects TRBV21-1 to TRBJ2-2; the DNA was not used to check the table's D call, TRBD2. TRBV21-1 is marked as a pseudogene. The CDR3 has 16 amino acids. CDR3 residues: CASSKDGGRGPGELFF. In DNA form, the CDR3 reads TGTGCCAGCAGCAAAGACGGGGGGCGCGGACCCGGGGAGCTGTTTTTT.

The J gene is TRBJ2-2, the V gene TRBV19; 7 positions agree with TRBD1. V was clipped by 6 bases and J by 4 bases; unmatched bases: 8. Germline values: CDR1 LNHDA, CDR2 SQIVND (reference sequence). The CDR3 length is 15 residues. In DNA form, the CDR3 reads TGTGCCAGTAGGGCGACAGGGAGTGTCACCGGGGAGCTGTTTTTT. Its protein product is CASRATGSVTGELFF.

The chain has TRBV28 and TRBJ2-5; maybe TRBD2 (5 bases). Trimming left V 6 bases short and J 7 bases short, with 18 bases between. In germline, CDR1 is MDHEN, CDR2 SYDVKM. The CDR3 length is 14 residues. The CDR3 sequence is CASRSSGPRGTQYF. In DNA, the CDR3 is TGTGCCAGCAGATCCAGCGGCCCCCGGGGGACCCAGTACTTC.

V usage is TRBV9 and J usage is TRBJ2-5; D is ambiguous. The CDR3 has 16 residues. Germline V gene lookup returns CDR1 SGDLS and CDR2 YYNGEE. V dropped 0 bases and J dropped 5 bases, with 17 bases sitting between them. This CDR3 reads CASSVDALGLGETQYF. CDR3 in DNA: TGTGCCAGCAGCGTAGATGCACTTGGCCTCGGGGAGACCCAGTACTTC.

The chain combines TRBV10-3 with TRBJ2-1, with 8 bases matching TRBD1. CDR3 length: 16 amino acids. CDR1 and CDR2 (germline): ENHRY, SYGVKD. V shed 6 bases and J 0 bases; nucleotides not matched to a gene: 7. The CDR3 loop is CAIRQTGQGSYNEQFF. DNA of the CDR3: TGTGCCATCAGACAAACCGGACAGGGCTCCTACAATGAGCAGTTCTTC.

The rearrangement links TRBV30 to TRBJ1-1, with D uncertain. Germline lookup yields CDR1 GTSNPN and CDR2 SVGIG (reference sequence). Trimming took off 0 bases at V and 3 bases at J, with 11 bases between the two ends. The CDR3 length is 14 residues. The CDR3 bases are TGTGCCTGGAGTGTAGGGCAGGTGGACACTGAAGCTTTCTTT. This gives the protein CAWSVGQVDTEAFF. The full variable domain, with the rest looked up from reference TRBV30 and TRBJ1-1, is SQTIHQWPATLVQPVGSPLSLECTVEGTSNPNLYWYRQAAGRGLQLLFYSVGIGQISSEVPQNLSASRPQDRQFILSSKKLLLSDSGFYLCAWSVGQVDTEAFFGQGTRLTVV.

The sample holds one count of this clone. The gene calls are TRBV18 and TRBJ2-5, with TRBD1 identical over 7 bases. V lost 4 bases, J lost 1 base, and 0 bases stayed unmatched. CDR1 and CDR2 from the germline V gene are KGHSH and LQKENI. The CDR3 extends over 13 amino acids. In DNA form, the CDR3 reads TGTGCCAGCTCACAGGGGGCCCAAGAGACCCAGTACTTC. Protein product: CASSQGAQETQYF.